The rows below give T cell receptor beta chains drawn from one sample of a study of cytomegalovirus exposure and HLA in healthy donors. The table came from immunoSEQ multiplex PCR; TCRdb's copy has only in-frame clones and leaves some out. The sample holds 150,000 to 200,000 clones, around four fifths seen once. Sequencing was carried out using PBMCs. The receptors shown here come from a man aged 25 to 40 in good health and CMV-seropositive. The CDR3 runs from the conserved cysteine through the conserved F or W. The order of the fields is clone size, CDR3 length, V gene, J gene, CDR3 protein. Expanded clones are given a class, and other clones once, few, many or no size at all.

clone size: -; CDR3 length: 12; V gene: TRBV2; J gene: TRBJ2-5; CDR3 protein: CASSELRETQYF
clone size: -; CDR3 length: 14; V gene: TRBV6-5; J gene: TRBJ1-5; CDR3 protein: CASSPGTGGTTQHF
clone size: -; CDR3 length: 16; V gene: TRBV9; J gene: TRBJ1-1; CDR3 protein: CASSVVSGLGNTEAFF
clone size: -; CDR3 length: 13; V gene: TRBV7-2; J gene: TRBJ2-7; CDR3 protein: CAIRGGGRYEQYF
clone size: once; CDR3 length: 12; V gene: TRBV10-1; J gene: TRBJ2-3; CDR3 protein: CASNSYGDTQYF
clone size: -; CDR3 length: 13; V gene: TRBV6-5; J gene: TRBJ1-2; CDR3 protein: CASSSPGQGSYTF
clone size: -; CDR3 length: 15; V gene: TRBV7-8; J gene: TRBJ1-1; CDR3 protein: CASSLASGEGVEAFF
clone size: -; CDR3 length: 14; V gene: TRBV5-1; J gene: -; CDR3 protein: CASSFPTETYEQYF
clone size: once; CDR3 length: 15; V gene: TRBV7-2; J gene: TRBJ1-5; CDR3 protein: CASSLRGIGNQPQHF
clone size: -; CDR3 length: 13; V gene: TRBV7-7; J gene: TRBJ1-1; CDR3 protein: CASPGGLVTEAFF
clone size: -; CDR3 length: 13; V gene: TRBV18; J gene: TRBJ2-1; CDR3 protein: CASSPLDSGEQFF
clone size: once; CDR3 length: 14; V gene: TRBV5-6; J gene: TRBJ2-2; CDR3 protein: CASSAGGNTGELFF
clone size: once; CDR3 length: 15; V gene: TRBV4-1; J gene: TRBJ2-7; CDR3 protein: CASSQARARVGEQYF
clone size: once; CDR3 length: 14; V gene: TRBV2; J gene: TRBJ1-1; CDR3 protein: CASSGLTTGTEAFF
clone size: -; CDR3 length: 14; V gene: TRBV7-2; J gene: TRBJ2-7; CDR3 protein: CASRTSGDPYEQYF
clone size: -; CDR3 length: 14; V gene: TRBV5-1; J gene: TRBJ2-7; CDR3 protein: CASSLLDSVYEQYF
clone size: -; CDR3 length: 14; V gene: TRBV6-5; J gene: TRBJ2-3; CDR3 protein: CASSYRRGTDTQYF
clone size: -; CDR3 length: 13; V gene: TRBV7-2; J gene: TRBJ2-7; CDR3 protein: CASSLDRGDEQYF
clone size: -; CDR3 length: 14; V gene: TRBV7-6; J gene: TRBJ2-7; CDR3 protein: CASSLAQGAREQYF
clone size: -; CDR3 length: 15; V gene: TRBV5-1; J gene: TRBJ2-2; CDR3 protein: CASSLDKLPTGELFF
clone size: -; CDR3 length: 15; V gene: TRBV6-6; J gene: TRBJ2-3; CDR3 protein: CASSFFRGESDTQYF
clone size: -; CDR3 length: 16; V gene: TRBV11-1; J gene: TRBJ2-4; CDR3 protein: CASSLRTVVGRDIQYF
clone size: -; CDR3 length: 14; V gene: TRBV5-1; J gene: TRBJ2-3; CDR3 protein: CASSQGTILDTQYF
clone size: -; CDR3 length: 15; V gene: TRBV5-1; J gene: TRBJ1-4; CDR3 protein: CASSLGADYNEKLFF
clone size: -; CDR3 length: 15; V gene: TRBV7-2; J gene: TRBJ2-1; CDR3 protein: CASRTPGSSYNEQFF
clone size: once; CDR3 length: 15; V gene: TRBV11-2; J gene: TRBJ1-3; CDR3 protein: CASSPDRGRGNTIYF
clone size: -; CDR3 length: 15; V gene: TRBV4-1; J gene: TRBJ2-3; CDR3 protein: CASSQELANTDTQYF
clone size: -; CDR3 length: 15; V gene: TRBV7-6; J gene: TRBJ1-3; CDR3 protein: CASSSLSLSGNTIYF
clone size: -; CDR3 length: 15; V gene: TRBV19; J gene: TRBJ1-2; CDR3 protein: CASSTRQGSNYGYTF
clone size: -; CDR3 length: 14; V gene: TRBV6-1; J gene: TRBJ2-7; CDR3 protein: CASSPRGETYEQYF
clone size: -; CDR3 length: 15; V gene: TRBV19; J gene: TRBJ2-3; CDR3 protein: CASSGKGGPADTQYF
clone size: once; CDR3 length: 15; V gene: TRBV27; J gene: TRBJ2-3; CDR3 protein: CASSLGGGAKNTQYF
clone size: -; CDR3 length: 14; V gene: TRBV5-6; J gene: TRBJ2-5; CDR3 protein: CASSLRAGEKTQYF
clone size: -; CDR3 length: 14; V gene: TRBV25-1; J gene: TRBJ1-2; CDR3 protein: CASSEPGTGEGYTF
clone size: once; CDR3 length: 18; V gene: TRBV5-6; J gene: TRBJ2-1; CDR3 protein: CASSLRVPGVSSYNEQFF
clone size: -; CDR3 length: 14; V gene: TRBV5-1; J gene: TRBJ2-3; CDR3 protein: CASSLGLAIDTQYF
clone size: -; CDR3 length: 16; V gene: TRBV7-7; J gene: TRBJ2-5; CDR3 protein: CASSLAPGGVQETQYF
clone size: -; CDR3 length: 15; V gene: TRBV7-2; J gene: TRBJ1-2; CDR3 protein: CASNLNRDTNYGYTF
clone size: -; CDR3 length: 14; V gene: TRBV2; J gene: TRBJ2-7; CDR3 protein: CASSDRQVYYEQYF
clone size: -; CDR3 length: 12; V gene: TRBV6-5; J gene: TRBJ2-7; CDR3 protein: CASARNYNEQYF
clone size: -; CDR3 length: 15; V gene: TRBV6-1; J gene: TRBJ1-1; CDR3 protein: CASSEAGRAGTEAFF
clone size: -; CDR3 length: 18; V gene: TRBV15; J gene: TRBJ2-3; CDR3 protein: CATGGLAGGTTYTDTQYF
clone size: -; CDR3 length: 18; V gene: TRBV7-2; J gene: TRBJ2-7; CDR3 protein: CASSPNPGQGASSYEQYF
clone size: -; CDR3 length: 15; V gene: TRBV6-5; J gene: TRBJ2-7; CDR3 protein: CASSYSQQGVHGQYF
clone size: once; CDR3 length: 13; V gene: TRBV9; J gene: TRBJ1-2; CDR3 protein: CASSVDDRSGYTF
clone size: few; CDR3 length: 16; V gene: TRBV11-3; J gene: TRBJ2-1; CDR3 protein: CASSYEGTGLRNEQFF
clone size: -; CDR3 length: 12; V gene: TRBV18; J gene: TRBJ1-1; CDR3 protein: CASATGGTEAFF
clone size: -; CDR3 length: 14; V gene: TRBV4-3; J gene: TRBJ1-3; CDR3 protein: CASSQDLYGNTIYF
clone size: -; CDR3 length: 12; V gene: TRBV28; J gene: TRBJ2-7; CDR3 protein: CASSQDSYEQYF
clone size: -; CDR3 length: 14; V gene: TRBV2; J gene: TRBJ1-2; CDR3 protein: CASSEETGNYGYTF
clone size: once; CDR3 length: 16; V gene: TRBV9; J gene: TRBJ2-2; CDR3 protein: CASSGGGLLRTGELFF
clone size: -; CDR3 length: 14; V gene: TRBV7-3; J gene: TRBJ2-2; CDR3 protein: CASSGGSGTGELFF
clone size: -; CDR3 length: 18; V gene: TRBV11-2; J gene: TRBJ2-1; CDR3 protein: CASSSRETSGGTYNEQFF
clone size: -; CDR3 length: 14; V gene: TRBV11-1; J gene: TRBJ2-5; CDR3 protein: CASSRDSLQETQYF
clone size: -; CDR3 length: 12; V gene: TRBV21-1; J gene: TRBJ2-2; CDR3 protein: CASRGGAGELFF
clone size: -; CDR3 length: 12; V gene: TRBV15; J gene: TRBJ2-7; CDR3 protein: CATSWDTYEQYF
clone size: -; CDR3 length: 11; V gene: TRBV20-1; J gene: TRBJ1-2; CDR3 protein: CSARGNDGYTF
clone size: -; CDR3 length: 14; V gene: TRBV6-6; J gene: TRBJ1-6; CDR3 protein: CASSGAPRDSPLHF